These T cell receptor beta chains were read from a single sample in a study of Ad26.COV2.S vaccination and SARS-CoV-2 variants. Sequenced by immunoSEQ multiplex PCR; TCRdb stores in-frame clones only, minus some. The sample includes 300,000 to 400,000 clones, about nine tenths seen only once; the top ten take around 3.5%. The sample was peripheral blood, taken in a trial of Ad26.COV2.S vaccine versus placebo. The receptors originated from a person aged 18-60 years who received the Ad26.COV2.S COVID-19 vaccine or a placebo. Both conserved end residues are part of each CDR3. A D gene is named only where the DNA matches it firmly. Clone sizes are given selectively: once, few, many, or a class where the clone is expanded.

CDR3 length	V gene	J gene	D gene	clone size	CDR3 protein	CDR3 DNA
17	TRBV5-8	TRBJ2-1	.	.	CASSFVGGTRSYNEQFF	TGTGCCAGCAGCTTCGTGGGAGGCACGCGCTCCTACAATGAGCAGTTCTTC
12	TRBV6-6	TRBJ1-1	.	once	CATLTRLTEAFF	TGTGCCACCCTGACTCGTTTGACTGAAGCTTTCTTT
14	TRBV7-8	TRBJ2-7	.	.	CASSLGAGPHEQYF	TGTGCCAGCAGCTTAGGGGCAGGGCCCCACGAGCAGTACTTC
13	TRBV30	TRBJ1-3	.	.	CAWSHRAGNTIYF	TGTGCCTGGAGCCACAGGGCTGGAAACACCATATATTTT
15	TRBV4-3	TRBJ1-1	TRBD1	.	CASSHLGTANTEAFF	TGCGCCAGCAGCCATCTCGGGACAGCGAACACTGAAGCTTTCTTT
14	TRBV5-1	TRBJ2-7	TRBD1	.	CASSWDSLTYEQYF	TGCGCCAGCAGCTGGGACAGTTTAACCTACGAGCAGTACTTC
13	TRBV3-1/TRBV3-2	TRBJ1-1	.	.	CASIYRGGTEAFF	TGTGCCAGCATCTACCGGGGAGGGACGGAAGCTTTCTTT
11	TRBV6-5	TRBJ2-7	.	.	CASSTGGEQYF	TGTGCCAGCAGTACCGGGGGCGAGCAGTACTTC
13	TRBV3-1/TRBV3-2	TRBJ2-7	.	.	CASSPGQFYEQYF	TGTGCCAGCAGCCCCGGACAGTTCTACGAGCAGTACTTC
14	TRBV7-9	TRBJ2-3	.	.	CASSQTRGTDTQYF	TGTGCCAGCAGCCAAACTAGGGGTACAGATACGCAGTATTTT
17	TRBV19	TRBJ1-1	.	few	CASSSSTVPPKNTEAFF	TGTGCCAGTAGTAGTTCCACGGTCCCGCCGAAAAACACTGAAGCTTTCTTT
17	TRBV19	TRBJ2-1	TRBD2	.	CASSIGTSGGANNEQFF	TGTGCCAGTAGTATAGGGACTAGCGGGGGGGCGAACAATGAGCAGTTCTTC